Shown below are 11 T cell receptor beta chains from a single sample sequenced in a study of blood T cell repertoires in COVID-19. Clones were sequenced by immunoSEQ multiplex PCR, and TCRdb holds only the in-frame ones, with some missing. This table holds about 170,000 clones, over 80% found once. The sequencing sample was made of peripheral blood. These receptors were obtained from a woman in her forties or fifties with acute or convalescent COVID-19.

The sample holds a few counts of this clone. The chain combines TRBV21-1 with TRBJ1-5; the DNA was not used to check the table's D call, TRBD1. TRBV21-1 is classified as a pseudogene. The CDR3 has 16 residues. CDR3 region: CASSIKTGGSGQPQHF. The CDR3 DNA follows: TGTGCCAGCAGCATTAAAACAGGGGGCTCGGGACAGCCCCAGCATTTT.

J is TRBJ1-2 and V is TRBV6-5; 7 positions agree with TRBD1. V shed 6 bases and J 2 bases; nucleotides not matched to a gene: 9. The length of the CDR3 is 15 residues. Germline V gene lookup returns CDR1 MNHEY and CDR2 SVGAGI. This CDR3 is CASSDRDRRNYGYTF. For the CDR3, the DNA is TGTGCCAGCAGCGACAGGGACAGAAGGAACTATGGCTACACCTTC.

This chain connects TRBV10-3 to TRBJ1-2; possible D gene TRBD1, 5 bases. Germline V gene data show CDR1 as ENHRY and CDR2 as SYGVKD. Trimming removed 3 bases from V and 6 bases from J, with 23 bases in between. The CDR3 sequence is 17 residues long. CDR3 DNA sequence: TGTGCCATCAGTGAAGAGGGGTATACTTCGGGAGTCAATGGCTACACCTTC. Its protein product is CAISEEGYTSGVNGYTF.

This chain connects TRBV27 to TRBJ2-1, with D perhaps matching TRBD1 (5 bases). V dropped 3 bases and J dropped 5 bases, with 17 bases sitting between them. The germline CDR1 and CDR2 sequences are MNHEY and SMNVEV (reference sequence). The CDR3 covers 16 residues. CDR3 region: CASSLSVGDWDNEQFF. The DNA for the CDR3 is TGTGCCAGCAGTTTGAGCGTAGGGGATTGGGACAATGAGCAGTTCTTC.

This clone was counted a few times. The V and J genes are TRBV30 and TRBJ1-5, with TRBD1 matching 8 bases. The J segment lost 7 bases and the V segment lost 2 bases, leaving 7 bases of the junction unmatched. The CDR3 has 14 residues. Germline V gives CDR1 GTSNPN, CDR2 SVGIG (reference sequence). The CDR3 DNA reads TGTGCCTGGAGTATTACAGGGGGGCGGCAGCCCCAGCATTTT. This codes for CAWSITGGRQPQHF.

V and J are TRBV3-1 (or the pseudogene TRBV3-2) and TRBJ2-5, with TRBD2 identical over 13 bases. The CDR3 totals 16 residues. V gave up 3 bases and J gave up 4 bases; unmatched junction bases: 5. Germline values: CDR1 LGHDT, CDR2 YNNKEL (reference sequence). CDR3 amino acids: CASSHRTSGSIETQYF. For the CDR3, the DNA is TGTGCCAGCAGCCATCGGACTAGCGGGAGTATAGAGACCCAGTACTTC.

V is TRBV10-3 and J is TRBJ1-5; no clear D gene. V lost 5 bases to trimming and J lost 4 bases, with 12 bases between them. The length of the CDR3 is 14 residues. Germline loops: CDR1 ENHRY, CDR2 SYGVKD. The CDR3 loop is CAISPAVANQPQHF. The CDR3 nucleotides read TGTGCCATCAGTCCTGCCGTTGCGAATCAGCCCCAGCATTTT.

V and J are TRBV5-1 and TRBJ2-7; 8 nucleotides align to TRBD1. V lost 4 bases and J lost 5; bases outside the gene matches: 11. This CDR3 spans 15 amino acids. CDR1 is SGHRS and CDR2 is YFSETQ in the germline V gene. The DNA for the CDR3 is TGCGCCAGCAGCCCGACCCAGGACAGGGAAAACGAGCAGTACTTC. It yields the protein CASSPTQDRENEQYF.

This clone appeared once. The rearrangement uses TRBV7-9 and TRBJ2-5; D call uncertain. Germline V gene sequence: CDR1 SEHNR, CDR2 FQNEAQ (reference sequence). The V gene lost 7 bases and the J gene lost 3 bases, with 15 bases spanning the gap. The CDR3 contains 14 residues. Here the CDR3 reads CASISVSGKETQYF. The CDR3 DNA is TGTGCCAGCATCTCTGTCTCCGGTAAAGAGACCCAGTACTTC.

The chain employs TRBV7-9 and TRBJ1-1, with D tentatively TRBD1 (6 bases). This CDR3 comprises 15 residues. Trimming stripped 0 bases from V and 1 base from J, with 9 bases between. The germline V gene encodes CDR1 SEHNR and CDR2 FQNEAQ (reference sequence). CDR3: CASSLAGGPNTEAFF. The CDR3 coding sequence is TGTGCCAGCAGCTTAGCAGGGGGACCGAACACTGAAGCTTTCTTT.

The chain uses TRBV3-1 (or the pseudogene TRBV3-2) and TRBJ1-3, with 8 bases that match TRBD1. CDR3 length: 20 residues. Trimming removed 1 base from V and 0 bases from J; junction bases left unmatched: 14. Germline V gene sequence: CDR1 LGHDT, CDR2 YNNKEL (reference sequence). CDR3 loop: CASSQVGQGAPLTSGNTIYF. CDR3 nucleotide sequence: TGTGCCAGCAGCCAAGTCGGGCAGGGGGCCCCTCTAACCTCTGGAAACACCATATATTTT.